The 18 T cell receptor beta chains in this list originate from one sample, sequenced in a study of shared clonotypes between healthy human individuals. Assay: immunoSEQ multiplex PCR; the TCRdb copy retains only in-frame clones and omits some. This table has a few million clones, more than 85% appearing once. The material sequenced was naive CD4+ T cells from PBMCs. Subset denoted: CD45RA+ positively selected. These receptors were taken from a man younger than 35 in good health. Some clones in this sample may be carry-over from other donors' samples.

This chain joins TRBV28 and TRBJ2-7, with 7 bases fitting TRBD2. V was pared by 6 bases and J by 7 bases, with 18 bases of the junction left unmatched. The CDR3 consists of 16 residues. Germline CDR1 is MDHEN and CDR2 is SYDVKM. The CDR3, as DNA: TGTGCCAGCAGCCCCTTGGGGAGGGACCGGGGCGGAGAGCAGTACTTC. Translation: CASSPLGRDRGGEQYF.

The V and J genes are TRBV20-1 and TRBJ2-1; TRBD1 matches 7 bases. J lost 11 bases, V lost 4 bases, and 5 bases had no gene match. Germline-derived CDR1 and CDR2 are DFQATT and SNEGSKA (reference sequence). The CDR3 spans 11 residues. As DNA, the CDR3 is TGCAGTGCTATCTACAGGGGACAGCAGTTCTTC. Its translation is CSAIYRGQQFF.

The CDR3 sequence is CASSLAWQGYTF. The CDR3 DNA follows: TGTGCCAGCAGCTTAGCTTGGCAAGGCTACACCTTC. The genes are TRBV7-9 and TRBJ1-2, with no clear D. The CDR3 is 12 amino acids. V lost 0 bases and J 8 bases, leaving 7 bases between the germline ends. Germline V gives CDR1 SEHNR, CDR2 FQNEAQ (reference sequence). Combining the CDR3 with reference TRBV7-9 and TRBJ1-2 gives the whole variable domain DTGVSQNPRHKITKRGQNVTFRCDPISEHNRLYWYRQTLGQGPEFLTYFQNEAQLEKSRLLSDRFSAERPKGSFSTLEIQRTEQGDSAMYLCASSLAWQGYTFGSGTRLTVV.

The genes are TRBV5-1 and TRBJ2-5, with TRBD1 as a possible D gene (6 bases). Trimming pared 4 bases from V and 7 bases from J, leaving 14 bases between. The germline V gene has CDR1 SGHRS and CDR2 YFSETQ. The CDR3 has 13 amino acids. The CDR3, as DNA: TGCGCCAGCAGCCTAGACAGGAGTGGGACCCAGTACTTC. The encoded protein is CASSLDRSGTQYF. The whole variable domain, remainder taken from reference TRBV5-1 and TRBJ2-5, is KAGVTQTPRYLIKTRGQQVTLSCSPISGHRSVSWYQQTPGQGLQFLFEYFSETQRNKGNFPGRFSGRQFSNSRSEMNVSTLELGDSALYLCASSLDRSGTQYFGPGTRLLVL.

The chain joins TRBV5-1 to TRBJ2-1, with TRBD2 as a possible D gene (6 bases). Trimming removed 4 bases from V and 7 bases from J, with 21 bases in between. The CDR3 has 16 amino acids. The V gene's germline CDR1 is SGHRS and CDR2 YFSETQ. In DNA, the CDR3 is TGCGCCAGCAGCGAAATCTCCCGGAGGGAGTGGAATGAGCAGTTCTTC. It is translated as CASSEISRREWNEQFF.

The chain carries TRBV7-2 and TRBJ2-1; 7 bases are a match to TRBD1. Germline V gene lookup returns CDR1 SGHTA and CDR2 FQGNSA. V was clipped by 5 bases and J by 4 bases; unmatched bases: 11. CDR3 length: 16 amino acids. The CDR3 is CASSQTRDRPYNEQFF. CDR3 coding DNA: TGTGCCAGCAGCCAGACCCGGGACAGACCATACAATGAGCAGTTCTTC. Looking up the rest from reference TRBV7-2 and TRBJ2-1 gives the full variable domain: GAGVSQSPSNKVTEKGKDVELRCDPISGHTALYWYRQSLGQGLEFLIYFQGNSAPDKSGLPSDRFSAERTGGSVSTLTIQRTQQEDSAVYLCASSQTRDRPYNEQFFGPGTRLTVL.

In this sample, this clone turned up once. The rearrangement uses TRBV27 and TRBJ2-7; a weak D match, TRBD2 (5 bases). This CDR3 has 13 residues. Germline V CDR1 and CDR2: MNHEY, SMNVEV (reference sequence). V was trimmed by 8 bases and J by 0 bases, leaving 11 bases between them. The CDR3 nucleotides are TGTGCCAGCCGTCGCGCGGGCTCCTACGAGCAGTACTTC. Translation: CASRRAGSYEQYF.

The V gene is TRBV30, the J gene TRBJ1-5; unclear D gene. CDR3 length equals 14 residues. V was cut by 1 base and J by 4 bases, with 11 bases left in between. CDR1 is GTSNPN and CDR2 is SVGIG in the germline V gene (reference sequence). The CDR3 DNA reads TGTGCCTGGAGTGGGACTTACCGTAATCAGCCCCAGCATTTT. Its protein product is CAWSGTYRNQPQHF.

This sequence joins TRBV30 and TRBJ2-7; D could derive from TRBD1 or TRBD2 (6 bases each). CDR1 and CDR2 (germline): GTSNPN, SVGIG (reference sequence). The CDR3 has 16 residues. V was trimmed by 3 bases and J by 3 bases, leaving 21 bases between them. CDR3 nucleotides: TGTGCCTGGAGCCCAATTGGGGGGACACATTACTACGAGCAGTACTTC. It specifies CAWSPIGGTHYYEQYF.

The CDR3 region has the DNA TGCGCCAGCAGCCACAGGACTAGCGGGAGTTACGAGCAGTACTTC. Its translation: CASSHRTSGSYEQYF. The chain links TRBV4-3 to TRBJ2-7; the match to TRBD2 covers 13 bases. Germline CDR1 and CDR2: LGHNA and YSLEER. This CDR3 is built from 15 residues. V was pared by 3 bases and J by 4 bases, with 3 bases of the junction left unmatched.

Remarks on this clone: This CDR3 is also generated by other DNA sequences in the sample. The chain has TRBV9 and TRBJ2-5, with a tentative D call TRBD2 (7 bases). This CDR3 comprises 14 residues. CDR1 and CDR2 from the germline V gene are SGDLS and YYNGEE. Trimming took off 0 bases at V and 5 bases at J, with 11 bases between the two ends. CDR3 loop: CASSVGGGPETQYF. DNA of the CDR3: TGTGCCAGCAGCGTAGGGGGGGGCCCGGAGACCCAGTACTTC.

The chain joins TRBV5-6 to TRBJ1-5; D unresolved. Germline V gene lookup returns CDR1 SGHDT and CDR2 YYEEEE. The CDR3 is 14 amino acids. Trimming left V 4 bases short and J 4 bases short, with 12 bases between. The CDR3, as DNA: TGTGCCAGCAGCGCGGACGGAGGAAATCAGCCCCAGCATTTT. Its protein is CASSADGGNQPQHF.

The rearrangement uses TRBV6-5 and TRBJ2-5; TRBD1 aligns across 8 bases. Germline lookup yields CDR1 MNHEY and CDR2 SVGAGI. The CDR3 has 15 residues. Trimming took 5 bases from V and 0 from J; bases not matched to a gene: 5. CDR3 coding DNA: TGTGCCAGCAGTCCCTGGGACAGGTACCAAGAGACCCAGTACTTC. Translating gives CASSPWDRYQETQYF.

The V gene is TRBV5-6, the J gene TRBJ1-2; TRBD1 might be the D (6 bases). V lost 4 bases to trimming and J lost 7 bases, with 17 bases between them. The CDR3 sequence is 14 residues long. In germline, CDR1 is SGHDT, CDR2 YYEEEE. The chain's CDR3 is CASSGWGAGGGYTF. As DNA, the CDR3 is TGTGCCAGCAGCGGGTGGGGGGCTGGCGGTGGCTACACCTTC.

The chain carries TRBV19 and TRBJ2-1, with 13 bases aligning to TRBD2. This CDR3 spans 19 amino acids. Trimming at V came to 2 bases and at J to 4 bases, leaving 11 bases not matched to a gene. Germline loops: CDR1 LNHDA, CDR2 SQIVND (reference sequence). The CDR3 reads CASSISGLAGPSNYNEQFF. CDR3 sequence (DNA): TGTGCCAGTAGTATATCGGGACTAGCGGGGCCTTCCAATTACAATGAGCAGTTCTTC.

This rearrangement joins TRBV9 to TRBJ2-2, with 11 bases fitting TRBD2. Germline-derived CDR1 and CDR2 are SGDLS and YYNGEE. This CDR3 is built from 21 residues. J was trimmed by 0 bases and V by 2 bases; bases with no gene match: 15. CDR3 amino acids: CASSVTTGTSGYFANTGELFF. In DNA form, the CDR3 reads TGTGCCAGCAGCGTGACTACCGGGACTAGCGGCTATTTCGCGAACACCGGGGAGCTGTTTTTT. Filled out from reference TRBV9 and TRBJ2-2, the complete variable domain reads DSGVTQTPKHLITATGQRVTLRCSPRSGDLSVYWYQQSLDQGLQFLIQYYNGEERAKGNILERFSAQQFPDLHSELNLSSLELGDSALYFCASSVTTGTSGYFANTGELFFGEGSRLTVL.

The rearrangement links TRBV10-3 to TRBJ1-5; 10 positions agree with TRBD1. The junction had 4 bases not matched to a gene; V was cut back by 3 bases and J by 5 bases. Germline lookup yields CDR1 ENHRY and CDR2 SYGVKD. The CDR3 length is 15 residues. The CDR3 here is CAISDGTGAHQPQHF. DNA for the CDR3: TGTGCCATCAGTGACGGGACAGGGGCCCATCAGCCCCAGCATTTT.

The J gene is TRBJ2-3, the V gene TRBV9, with D possibly matching TRBD2 (5 bases). V lost 2 bases and J lost 6, with 10 bases in between. Germline V gene data show CDR1 as SGDLS and CDR2 as YYNGEE. The CDR3 is 13 residues long. CDR3 DNA sequence: TGTGCCAGCAGCGTGACGGGATTGGATACGCAGTATTTT. It yields the protein CASSVTGLDTQYF.